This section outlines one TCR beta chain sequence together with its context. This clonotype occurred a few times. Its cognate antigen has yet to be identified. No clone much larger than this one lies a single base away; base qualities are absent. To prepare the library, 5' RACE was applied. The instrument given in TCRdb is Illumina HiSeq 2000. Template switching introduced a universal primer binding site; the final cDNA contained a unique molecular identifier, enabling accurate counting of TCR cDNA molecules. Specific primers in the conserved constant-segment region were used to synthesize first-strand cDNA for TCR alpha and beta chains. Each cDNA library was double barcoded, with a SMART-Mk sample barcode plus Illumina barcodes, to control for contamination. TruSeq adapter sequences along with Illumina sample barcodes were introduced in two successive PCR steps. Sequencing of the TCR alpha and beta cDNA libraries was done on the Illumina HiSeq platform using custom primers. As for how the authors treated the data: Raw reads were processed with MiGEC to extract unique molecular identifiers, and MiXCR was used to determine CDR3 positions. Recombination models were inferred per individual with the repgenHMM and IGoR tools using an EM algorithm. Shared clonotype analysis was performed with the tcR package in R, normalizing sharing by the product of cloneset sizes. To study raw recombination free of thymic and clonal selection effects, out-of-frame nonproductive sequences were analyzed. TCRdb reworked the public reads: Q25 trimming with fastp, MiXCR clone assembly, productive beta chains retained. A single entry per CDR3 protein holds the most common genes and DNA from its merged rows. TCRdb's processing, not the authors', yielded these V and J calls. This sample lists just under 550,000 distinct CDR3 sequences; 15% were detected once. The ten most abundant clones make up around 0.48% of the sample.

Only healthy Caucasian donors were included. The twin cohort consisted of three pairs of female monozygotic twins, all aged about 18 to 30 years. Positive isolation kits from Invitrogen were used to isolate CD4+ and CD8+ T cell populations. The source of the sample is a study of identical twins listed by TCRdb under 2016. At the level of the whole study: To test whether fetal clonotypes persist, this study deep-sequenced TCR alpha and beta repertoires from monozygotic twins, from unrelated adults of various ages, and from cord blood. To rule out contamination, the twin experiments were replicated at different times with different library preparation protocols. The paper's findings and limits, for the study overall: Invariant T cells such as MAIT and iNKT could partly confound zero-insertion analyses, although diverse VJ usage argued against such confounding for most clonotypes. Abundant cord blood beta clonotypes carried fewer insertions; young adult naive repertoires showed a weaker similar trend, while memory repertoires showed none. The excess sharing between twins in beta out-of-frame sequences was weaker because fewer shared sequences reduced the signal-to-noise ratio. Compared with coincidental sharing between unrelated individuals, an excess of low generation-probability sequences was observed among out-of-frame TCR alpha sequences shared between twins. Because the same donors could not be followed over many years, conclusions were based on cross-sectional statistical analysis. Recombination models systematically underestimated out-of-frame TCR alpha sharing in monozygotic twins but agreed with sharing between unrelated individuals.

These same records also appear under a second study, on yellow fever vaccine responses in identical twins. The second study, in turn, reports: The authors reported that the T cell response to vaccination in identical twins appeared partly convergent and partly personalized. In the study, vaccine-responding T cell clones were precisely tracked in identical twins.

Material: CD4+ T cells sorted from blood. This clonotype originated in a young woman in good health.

The nucleotide sequence is TGCGCCAGCAGCTCAGACGGTACGTGGAACACTGAAGCTTTCTTT. The resulting protein is CASSSDGTWNTEAFF. Here the chain combines TRBV5-1 and TRBJ1-1, with the D gene uncertain. In the germline V gene, CDR1 corresponds to SGHRS and CDR2 to YFSETQ. The CDR3 sequence holds 15 residues, the cysteine and phenylalanine included. The DNA shown is the 45-base CDR3, in frame from base 1. Relative to germline, V is 3 bases shorter and J is 1 base shorter, with 13 bases between their ends.